The T cell receptor beta chain under discussion was sequenced for a study of a mutant IDH1 vaccine in newly diagnosed glioma. As to time point: week 5, during vaccination. Doses comprised 300 ug of mutant IDH1 20-mer peptide each, plus topical imiquimod. A few counts support this clone. As yet, its antigen is unknown. Assay: immunoSEQ multiplex PCR; the TCRdb copy retains only in-frame clones and omits some. The table shows roughly 51,000 clones, with approximately 82% occurring only once. Source: PBMCs, taken from a glioma patient whose treatment included an IDH1 peptide vaccine. The clonotype comes from a woman aged 18 to 35 with glioma. Some clones in this sample may be carry-over from other donors' samples.

CDR3 amino acids: CASWTGSDQPQHF. CDR3 in DNA: TGTGCCAGTTGGACAGGGTCGGACCAGCCCCAGCATTTT. V and J are TRBV19 and TRBJ1-5, with 8 bases aligning to TRBD1. CDR1 is LNHDA and CDR2 is SQIVND in the germline V gene (reference sequence). The CDR3 sequence is 13 residues long. With V trimmed by 8 bases and J by 7 bases, 7 bases remained unmatched.